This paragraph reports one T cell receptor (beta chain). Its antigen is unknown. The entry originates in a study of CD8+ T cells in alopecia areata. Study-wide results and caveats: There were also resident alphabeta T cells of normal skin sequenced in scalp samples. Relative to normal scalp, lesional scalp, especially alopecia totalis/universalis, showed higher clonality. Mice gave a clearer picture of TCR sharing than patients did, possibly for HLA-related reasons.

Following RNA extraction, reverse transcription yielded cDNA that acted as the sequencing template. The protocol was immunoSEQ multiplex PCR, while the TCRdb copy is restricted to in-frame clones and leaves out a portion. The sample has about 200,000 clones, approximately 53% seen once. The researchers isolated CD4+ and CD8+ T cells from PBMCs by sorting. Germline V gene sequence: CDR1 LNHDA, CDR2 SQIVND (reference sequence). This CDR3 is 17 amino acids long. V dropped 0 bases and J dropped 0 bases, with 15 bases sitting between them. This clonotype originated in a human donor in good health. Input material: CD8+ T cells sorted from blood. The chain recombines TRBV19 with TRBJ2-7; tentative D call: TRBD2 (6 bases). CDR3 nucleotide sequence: TGTGCCAGTAGTATAGATTCTCGGACGGGGGTCTCCTACGAGCAGTACTTC. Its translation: CASSIDSRTGVSYEQYF. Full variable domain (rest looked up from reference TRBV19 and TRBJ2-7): DGGITQSPKYLFRKEGQNVTLSCEQNLNHDAMYWYRQDPGQGLRLIYYSQIVNDFQKGDIAEGYSVSREKKESFPLTVTSAQKNPTAFYLCASSIDSRTGVSYEQYFGPGTRLTVT.